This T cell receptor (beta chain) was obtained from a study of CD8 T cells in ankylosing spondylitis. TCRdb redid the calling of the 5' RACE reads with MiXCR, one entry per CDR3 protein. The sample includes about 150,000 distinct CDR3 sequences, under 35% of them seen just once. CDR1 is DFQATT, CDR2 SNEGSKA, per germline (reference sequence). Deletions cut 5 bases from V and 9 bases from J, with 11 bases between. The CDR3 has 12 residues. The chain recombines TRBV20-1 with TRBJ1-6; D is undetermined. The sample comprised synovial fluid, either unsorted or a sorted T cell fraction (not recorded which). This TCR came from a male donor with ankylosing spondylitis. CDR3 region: CSAEEDGSPLHF. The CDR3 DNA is TGCAGTGCTGAAGAAGACGGTTCACCCCTCCACTTT.